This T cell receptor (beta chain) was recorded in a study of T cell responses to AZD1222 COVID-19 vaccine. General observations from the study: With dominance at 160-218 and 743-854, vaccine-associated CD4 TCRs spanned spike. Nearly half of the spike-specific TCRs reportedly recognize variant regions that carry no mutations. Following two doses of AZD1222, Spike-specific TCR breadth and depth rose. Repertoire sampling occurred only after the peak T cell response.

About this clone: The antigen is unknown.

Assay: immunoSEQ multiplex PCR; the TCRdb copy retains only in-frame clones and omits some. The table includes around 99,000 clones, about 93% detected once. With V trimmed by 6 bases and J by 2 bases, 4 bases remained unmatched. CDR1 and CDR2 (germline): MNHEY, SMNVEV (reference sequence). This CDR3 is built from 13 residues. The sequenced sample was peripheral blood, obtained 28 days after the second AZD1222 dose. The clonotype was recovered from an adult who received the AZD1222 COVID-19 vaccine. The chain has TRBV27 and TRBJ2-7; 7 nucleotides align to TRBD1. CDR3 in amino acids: CASRRTGTYEQYF. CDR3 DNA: TGTGCCAGCAGACGGACAGGTACCTACGAGCAGTACTTC.